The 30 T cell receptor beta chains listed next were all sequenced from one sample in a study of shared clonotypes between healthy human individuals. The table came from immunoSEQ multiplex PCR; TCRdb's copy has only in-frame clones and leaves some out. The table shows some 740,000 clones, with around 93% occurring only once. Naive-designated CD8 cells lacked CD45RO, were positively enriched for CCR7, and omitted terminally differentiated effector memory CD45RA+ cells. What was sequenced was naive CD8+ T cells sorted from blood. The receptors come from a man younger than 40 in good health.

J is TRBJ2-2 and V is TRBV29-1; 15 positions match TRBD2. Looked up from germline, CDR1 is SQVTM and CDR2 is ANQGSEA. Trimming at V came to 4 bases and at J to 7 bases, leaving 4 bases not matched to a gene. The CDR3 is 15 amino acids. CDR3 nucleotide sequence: TGCAGCGTTGCCGGGACTAGCGGGAGGATCGGGGAGCTGTTTTTT. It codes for CSVAGTSGRIGELFF.

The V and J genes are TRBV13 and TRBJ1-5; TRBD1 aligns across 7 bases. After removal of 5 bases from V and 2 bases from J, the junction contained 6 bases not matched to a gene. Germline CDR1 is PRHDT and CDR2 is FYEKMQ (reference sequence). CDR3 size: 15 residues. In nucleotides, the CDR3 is TGTGCCAGCAGCATACAGGGGTTTGGCAATCAGCCCCAGCATTTT. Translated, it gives CASSIQGFGNQPQHF.

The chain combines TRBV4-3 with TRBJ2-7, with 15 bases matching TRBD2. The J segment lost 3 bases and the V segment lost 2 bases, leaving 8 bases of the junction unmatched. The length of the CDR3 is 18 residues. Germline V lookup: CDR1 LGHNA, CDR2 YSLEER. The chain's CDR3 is CASSQSRGGLAGGYEQYF. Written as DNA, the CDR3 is TGCGCCAGCAGCCAATCAAGGGGGGGACTAGCGGGAGGCTACGAGCAGTACTTC.

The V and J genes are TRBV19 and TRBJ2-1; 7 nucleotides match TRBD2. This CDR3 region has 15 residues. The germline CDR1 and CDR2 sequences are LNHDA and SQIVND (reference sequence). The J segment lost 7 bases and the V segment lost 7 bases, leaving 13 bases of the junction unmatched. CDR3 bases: TGTGCCAGTACCAATGGATGGGCGGGAGTTAATGAGCAGTTCTTC. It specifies CASTNGWAGVNEQFF.

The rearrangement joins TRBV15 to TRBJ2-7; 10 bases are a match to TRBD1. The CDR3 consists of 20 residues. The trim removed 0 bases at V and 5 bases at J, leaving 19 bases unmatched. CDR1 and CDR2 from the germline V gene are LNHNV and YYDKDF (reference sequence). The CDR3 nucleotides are TGTGCCACCAGCAGAGATCGGTTCCGGGACAGGGGTTCGGTCCTCCACGAGCAGTACTTC. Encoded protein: CATSRDRFRDRGSVLHEQYF.

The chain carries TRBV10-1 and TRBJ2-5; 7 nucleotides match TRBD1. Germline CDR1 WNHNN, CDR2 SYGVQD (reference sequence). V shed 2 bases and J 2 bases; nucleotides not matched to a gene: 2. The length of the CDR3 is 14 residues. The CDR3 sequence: CASSEGGQQETQYF. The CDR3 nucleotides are TGCGCCAGCAGTGAGGGGGGACAGCAAGAGACCCAGTACTTC.

CDR3: CASGTVNEQFF. The CDR3 nucleotides are TGTGCCAGCGGGACAGTCAATGAGCAGTTCTTC. The chain uses TRBV19 and TRBJ2-1; 7 bases line up with TRBD1. The CDR3 has 11 residues. After removal of 9 bases from V and 6 bases from J, the junction contained 2 bases not matched to a gene. CDR1 and CDR2 from the germline V gene are LNHDA and SQIVND (reference sequence). Together with reference TRBV19 and TRBJ2-1, the CDR3 gives the full variable domain: DGGITQSPKYLFRKEGQNVTLSCEQNLNHDAMYWYRQDPGQGLRLIYYSQIVNDFQKGDIAEGYSVSREKKESFPLTVTSAQKNPTAFYLCASGTVNEQFFGPGTRLTVL.

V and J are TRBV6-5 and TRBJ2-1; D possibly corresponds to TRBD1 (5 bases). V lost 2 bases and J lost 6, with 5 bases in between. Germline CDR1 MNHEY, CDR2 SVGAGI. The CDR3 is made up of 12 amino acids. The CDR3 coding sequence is TGTGCCAGCAGTTACGGGGCCAATGAGCAGTTCTTC. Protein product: CASSYGANEQFF.

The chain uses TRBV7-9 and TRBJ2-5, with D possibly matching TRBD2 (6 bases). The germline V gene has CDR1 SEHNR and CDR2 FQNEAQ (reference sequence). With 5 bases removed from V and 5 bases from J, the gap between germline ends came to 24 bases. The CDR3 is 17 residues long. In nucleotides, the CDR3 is TGTGCCAGCAGCCGACTAGAAATGGGAGTATGGCTGGAGACCCAGTACTTC. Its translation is CASSRLEMGVWLETQYF. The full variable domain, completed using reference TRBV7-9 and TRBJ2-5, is DTGVSQNPRHKITKRGQNVTFRCDPISEHNRLYWYRQTLGQGPEFLTYFQNEAQLEKSRLLSDRFSAERPKGSFSTLEIQRTEQGDSAMYLCASSRLEMGVWLETQYFGPGTRLLVL.

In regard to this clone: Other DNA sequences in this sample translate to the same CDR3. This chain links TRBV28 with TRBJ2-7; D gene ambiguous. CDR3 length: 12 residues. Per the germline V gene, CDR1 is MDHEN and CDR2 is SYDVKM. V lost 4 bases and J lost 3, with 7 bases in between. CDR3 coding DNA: TGTGCCAGCAGTTCCGTCAGCTACGAGCAGTACTTC. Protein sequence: CASSSVSYEQYF. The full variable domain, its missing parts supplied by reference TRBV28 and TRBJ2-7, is DVKVTQSSRYLVKRTGEKVFLECVQDMDHENMFWYRQDPGLGLRLIYFSYDVKMKEKGDIPEGYSVSREKKERFSLILESASTNQTSMYLCASSSVSYEQYFGPGTRLTVT.

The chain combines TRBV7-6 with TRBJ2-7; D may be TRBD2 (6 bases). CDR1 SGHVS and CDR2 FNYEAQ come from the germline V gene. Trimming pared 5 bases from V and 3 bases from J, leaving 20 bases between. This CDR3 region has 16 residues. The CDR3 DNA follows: TGTGCCAGCAGCCCCCGGGACTCCGTGGCGGGCTACGAGCAGTACTTC. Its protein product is CASSPRDSVAGYEQYF.

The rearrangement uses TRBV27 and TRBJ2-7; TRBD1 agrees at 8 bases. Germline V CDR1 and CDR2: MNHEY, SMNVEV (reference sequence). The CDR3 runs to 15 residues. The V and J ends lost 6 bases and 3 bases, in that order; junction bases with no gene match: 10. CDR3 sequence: CASRIHGQGFYEQYF. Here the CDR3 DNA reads TGTGCCAGCAGGATACACGGACAGGGTTTCTACGAGCAGTACTTC.

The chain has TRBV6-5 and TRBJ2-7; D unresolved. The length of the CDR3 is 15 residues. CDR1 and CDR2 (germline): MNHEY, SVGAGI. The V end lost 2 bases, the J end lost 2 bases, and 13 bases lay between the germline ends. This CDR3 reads CASSYPTDYTYEQYF. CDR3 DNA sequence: TGTGCCAGCAGTTACCCCACCGATTACACCTACGAGCAGTACTTC.

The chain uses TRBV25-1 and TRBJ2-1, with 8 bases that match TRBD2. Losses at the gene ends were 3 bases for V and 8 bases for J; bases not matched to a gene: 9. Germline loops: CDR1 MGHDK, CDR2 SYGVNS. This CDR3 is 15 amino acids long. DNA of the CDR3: TGTGCCAGCAGTGAGGGAAGCGGGAGTTGGGATGAGCAGTTCTTC. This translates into CASSEGSGSWDEQFF.

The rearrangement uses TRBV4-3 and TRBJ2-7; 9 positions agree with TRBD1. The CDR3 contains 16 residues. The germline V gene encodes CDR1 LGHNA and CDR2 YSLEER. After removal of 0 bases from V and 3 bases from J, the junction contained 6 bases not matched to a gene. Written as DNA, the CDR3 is TGCGCCAGCAGCCAAGAGTCACAGGGGGCCGGCTACGAGCAGTACTTC. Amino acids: CASSQESQGAGYEQYF.

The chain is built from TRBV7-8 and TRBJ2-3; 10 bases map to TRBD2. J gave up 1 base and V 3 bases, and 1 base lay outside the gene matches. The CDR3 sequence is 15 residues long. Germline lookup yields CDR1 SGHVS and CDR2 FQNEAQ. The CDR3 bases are TGTGCCAGCAGCTTCCTAGCGGGAGGCACAGATACGCAGTATTTT. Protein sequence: CASSFLAGGTDTQYF.

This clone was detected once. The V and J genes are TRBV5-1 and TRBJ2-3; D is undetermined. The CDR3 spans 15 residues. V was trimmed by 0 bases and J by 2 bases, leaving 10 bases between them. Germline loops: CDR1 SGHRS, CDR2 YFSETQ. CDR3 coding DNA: TGCGCCAGCAGCTTGGCCGTGCAACTCACAGATACGCAGTATTTT. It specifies CASSLAVQLTDTQYF.

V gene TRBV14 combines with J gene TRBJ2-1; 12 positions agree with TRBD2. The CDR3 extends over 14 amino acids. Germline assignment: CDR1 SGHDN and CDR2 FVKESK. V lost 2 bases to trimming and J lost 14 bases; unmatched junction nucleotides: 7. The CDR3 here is CASSQTGLAGQEFF. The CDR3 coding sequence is TGTGCCAGCAGCCAAACCGGACTAGCGGGACAAGAGTTCTTC. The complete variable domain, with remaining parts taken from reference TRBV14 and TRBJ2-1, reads EAGVTQFPSHSVIEKGQTVTLRCDPISGHDNLYWYRRVMGKEIKFLLHFVKESKQDESGMPNNRFLAERTGGTYSTLKVQPAELEDSGVYFCASSQTGLAGQEFFGPGTRLTVL.

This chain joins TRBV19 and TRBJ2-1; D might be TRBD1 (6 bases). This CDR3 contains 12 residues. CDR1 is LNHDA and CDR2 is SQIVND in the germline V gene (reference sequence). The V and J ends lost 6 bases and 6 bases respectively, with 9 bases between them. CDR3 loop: CASSPGVNEQFF. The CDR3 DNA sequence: TGTGCCAGTAGCCCAGGGGTCAATGAGCAGTTCTTC.

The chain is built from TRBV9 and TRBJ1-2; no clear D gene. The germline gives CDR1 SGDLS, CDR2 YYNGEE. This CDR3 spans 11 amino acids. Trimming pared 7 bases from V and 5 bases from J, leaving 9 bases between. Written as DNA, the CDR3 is TGTGCCAGCTATGGGGTGTATGGCTACACCTTC. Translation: CASYGVYGYTF.

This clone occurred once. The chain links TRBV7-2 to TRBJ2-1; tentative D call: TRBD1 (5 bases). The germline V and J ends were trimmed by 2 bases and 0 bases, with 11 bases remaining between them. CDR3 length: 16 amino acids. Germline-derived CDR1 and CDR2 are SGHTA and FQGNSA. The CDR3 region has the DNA TGTGCCAGCAGCTTATGGGGCCTGAGCTCCTACAATGAGCAGTTCTTC. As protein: CASSLWGLSSYNEQFF.

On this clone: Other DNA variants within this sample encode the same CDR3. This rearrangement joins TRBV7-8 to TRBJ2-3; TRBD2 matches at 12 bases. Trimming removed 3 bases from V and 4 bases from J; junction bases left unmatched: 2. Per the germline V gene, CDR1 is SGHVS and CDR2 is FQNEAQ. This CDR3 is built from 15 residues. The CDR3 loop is CASSLTSGRADTQYF. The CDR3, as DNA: TGTGCCAGCAGCTTGACTAGCGGGAGAGCAGATACGCAGTATTTT.

This CDR3 reads CASSFNFGTSGYNEQFF. DNA of the CDR3: TGTGCCAGCAGCTTCAACTTCGGGACTAGCGGTTACAATGAGCAGTTCTTC. The gene calls are TRBV9 and TRBJ2-1, with 11 bases fitting TRBD2. The CDR3 extends over 17 amino acids. The trim removed 4 bases at V and 4 bases at J, leaving 10 bases unmatched. Germline V gene sequence: CDR1 SGDLS, CDR2 YYNGEE.

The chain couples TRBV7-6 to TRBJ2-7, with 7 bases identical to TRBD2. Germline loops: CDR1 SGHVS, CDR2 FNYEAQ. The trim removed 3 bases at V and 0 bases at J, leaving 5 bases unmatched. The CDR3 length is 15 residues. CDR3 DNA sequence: TGTGCCAGCAGCTTGGAGGGACTATTCTCCTACGAGCAGTACTTC. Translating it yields CASSLEGLFSYEQYF.

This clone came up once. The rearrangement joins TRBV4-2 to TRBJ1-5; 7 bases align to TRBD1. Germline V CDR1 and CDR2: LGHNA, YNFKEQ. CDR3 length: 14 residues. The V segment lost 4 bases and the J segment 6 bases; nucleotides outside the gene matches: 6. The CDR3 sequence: CASSRRGGGQPQHF. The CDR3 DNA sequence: TGTGCCAGCAGCCGTCGAGGGGGCGGTCAGCCCCAGCATTTT.

The CDR3: CSVVIAGAYEQYF. In DNA, the CDR3 is TGCAGCGTTGTTATAGCGGGAGCCTACGAGCAGTACTTC. This chain links TRBV29-1 with TRBJ2-7; 9 bases line up with TRBD2. After removal of 4 bases from V and 2 bases from J, the junction contained 3 bases not matched to a gene. This CDR3 has 13 residues. CDR1 is SQVTM and CDR2 is ANQGSEA in the germline V gene.

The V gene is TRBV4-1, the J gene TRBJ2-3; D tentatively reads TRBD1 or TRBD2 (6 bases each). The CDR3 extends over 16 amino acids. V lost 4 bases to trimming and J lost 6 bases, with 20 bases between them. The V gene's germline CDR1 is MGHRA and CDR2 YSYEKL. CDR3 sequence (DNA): TGCGCCAGCAGCCTGGGGGCTAACGGAGGGAGGGATACGCAGTATTTT. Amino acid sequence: CASSLGANGGRDTQYF.

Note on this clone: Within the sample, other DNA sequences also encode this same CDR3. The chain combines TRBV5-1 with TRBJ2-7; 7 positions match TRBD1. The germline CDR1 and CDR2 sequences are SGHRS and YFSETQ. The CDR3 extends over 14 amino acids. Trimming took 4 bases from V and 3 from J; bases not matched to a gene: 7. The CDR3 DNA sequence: TGCGCCAGCAGCCTGGGGGACAGTATCTACGAGCAGTACTTC. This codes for CASSLGDSIYEQYF.

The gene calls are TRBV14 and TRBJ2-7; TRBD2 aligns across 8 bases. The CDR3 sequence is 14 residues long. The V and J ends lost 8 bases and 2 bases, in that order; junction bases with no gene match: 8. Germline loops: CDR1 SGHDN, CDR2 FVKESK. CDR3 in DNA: TGTGCCAGCCGCCTGAGCGGGAGTCCCTACGAGCAGTACTTC. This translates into CASRLSGSPYEQYF.

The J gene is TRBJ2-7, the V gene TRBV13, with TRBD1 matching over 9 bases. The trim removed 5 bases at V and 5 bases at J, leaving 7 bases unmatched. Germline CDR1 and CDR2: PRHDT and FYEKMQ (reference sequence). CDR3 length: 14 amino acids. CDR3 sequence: CASSTGQGSDEQYF. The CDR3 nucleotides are TGTGCCAGCAGCACCGGACAGGGGAGCGACGAGCAGTACTTC. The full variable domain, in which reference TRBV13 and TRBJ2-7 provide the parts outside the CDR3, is AAGVIQSPRHLIKEKRETATLKCYPIPRHDTVYWYQQGPGQDPQFLISFYEKMQSDKGSIPDRFSAQQFSDYHSELNMSSLELGDSALYFCASSTGQGSDEQYFGPGTRLTVT.